The clone carrying this T cell receptor beta chain was picked up a small number of times. What it binds is not known. With MiXCR, TCRdb called clones anew from the PCR reads. In the table there are fewer than 8,500 clones, about 20% of which are singletons. This sample is part of a study of metastatic and nonmetastatic thyroid tumors. Study-level information: Comparison of repertoires was carried out across blood and tumor or nodule tissue from malignant and benign thyroid patients. General study findings and limits: When malignant thyroid tumors were compared with benign nodules, TCR beta diversity was reportedly significantly higher in the malignant tumors. This held in both blood and tumor samples.

The CDR3 runs 12 residues. Germline CDR1 reads LNHNV; CDR2 reads YYDKDF (reference sequence). Trimming shortened V by 4 bases and J by 8 bases, and 11 bases separated the two germline ends. Prior to thyroid surgery, none of the patients had received any treatment. The sample taken for sequencing was adjacent normal tissue. This receptor was identified in a male donor with papillary thyroid cancer or a benign thyroid nodule (not recorded which). Some clones in this sample may be carry-over from other donors' samples. This chain connects TRBV15 to TRBJ1-2, with a tentative D call TRBD1 (5 bases). The CDR3 DNA reads as TGTGCCACCAGCAACGGGGCCGGGGGCTACACCTTC. Protein sequence: CATSNGAGGYTF.